Each of the 5 T cell receptor beta chains below was sequenced from the same sample in a study of graft-versus-host responses after intestinal transplantation. Some clones are missing from TCRdb's copy, which holds only in-frame ones; the method was immunoSEQ multiplex PCR. Among over 100,000 clones listed, around 93% were seen once. For these receptors, no antigen is known. This specimen consisted of unstimulated CD4+ T cells sorted from spleen or lymph node cells, obtained before intestinal transplant. These receptor sequences come from a human donor who received an intestinal transplant.

V is TRBV5-1 and J is TRBJ2-3, with a possible D match to TRBD2 (5 bases). V was trimmed by 4 bases and J by 8 bases, leaving 17 bases between them. The length of the CDR3 is 14 residues. In germline, CDR1 is SGHRS, CDR2 YFSETQ. CDR3 bases: TGCGCCAGCAGCCACACCTTCGGCGAGGGTACGCAGTATTTT. It encodes CASSHTFGEGTQYF.

To note about this clone: Other nucleotide sequences from this sample produce the same CDR3. The genes are TRBV6-5 and TRBJ1-2, with a weak D call TRBD1 (6 bases). The CDR3 is 14 amino acids. Per the germline V gene, CDR1 is MNHEY and CDR2 is SVGAGI. V was cut by 0 bases and J by 3 bases, with 8 bases left in between. The CDR3: CASSYSGGDYGYTF. CDR3 bases: TGTGCCAGCAGTTACTCGGGGGGCGACTATGGCTACACCTTC.

The chain employs TRBV7-9 and TRBJ2-7; TRBD1 is a possible D gene (5 bases). The ends were cut back, 1 base at V and 6 bases at J, with 10 bases in the middle. The germline V gene has CDR1 SEHNR and CDR2 FQNEAQ (reference sequence). This CDR3 is 13 amino acids long. CDR3 nucleotide sequence: TGTGCCAGCAGCTTAGGGACATTAACCGAGCAGTACTTC. Translated, it gives CASSLGTLTEQYF.

In its sample, this clone was seen a few times. The chain uses TRBV18 and TRBJ1-2; 9 bases line up with TRBD1. The germline gives CDR1 KGHSH, CDR2 LQKENI. J gave up 3 bases and V 4 bases, and 6 bases lay outside the gene matches. The CDR3 has 15 amino acids. The CDR3 loop reads CASSQDRGFDYGYTF. DNA for the CDR3: TGTGCCAGCTCACAAGACAGGGGGTTTGACTATGGCTACACCTTC.

This rearrangement joins TRBV5-6 to TRBJ2-2, with TRBD1 as a possible D gene (6 bases). Trimming left V 2 bases short and J 0 bases short, with 8 bases between. Germline V CDR1 and CDR2: SGHDT, YYEEEE. The CDR3 consists of 15 residues. The CDR3 protein is CASSFGGPNTGELFF. The DNA for the CDR3 is TGTGCCAGCAGCTTTGGGGGCCCGAACACCGGGGAGCTGTTTTTT.